These 8 T cell receptor beta chains share one sample of origin, sequenced in a study of blood T cell repertoires in COVID-19. Method: immunoSEQ multiplex PCR; TCRdb's copy keeps in-frame clones and lacks some. The table has approximately 200,000 clones, over 80% seen once. Sequencing input: PBMCs or T cells enriched from blood (not recorded which). The receptors derive from a woman in her 30s who had been exposed to COVID-19.

This chain's CDR3 is CASSLSRDRGALRQPQHF. The CDR3 DNA sequence: TGTGCCAGCAGTTTGTCCCGGGACCGCGGGGCGTTACGTCAGCCCCAGCATTTT. The V gene is TRBV6-2 or TRBV6-3, the J gene TRBJ1-5; maybe TRBD1 (5 bases). There are 18 residues in the CDR3. V was shortened by 4 bases and J by 6 bases, with 25 bases between the two germline ends. Germline V gene data show CDR1 as MNHEY and CDR2 as SVGEGT.

The chain joins TRBV12-5 to TRBJ1-5; D is possibly TRBD1 (5 bases). V was pared by 3 bases and J by 10 bases, with 10 bases between. Germline values: CDR1 LGHNT, CDR2 FRNRAP. The CDR3 covers 12 residues. In nucleotides, the CDR3 is TGTGCTAGTGGTTTTGCGGGGGTACCCCAGCATTTT. This encodes CASGFAGVPQHF.

The rearrangement uses TRBV6-5 and TRBJ2-1; D remains unclear. The CDR3 is 14 residues long. The V end lost 2 bases, the J end lost 7 bases, and 12 bases lay between the germline ends. From germline, CDR1 is MNHEY and CDR2 SVGAGI. The CDR3 DNA sequence: TGTGCCAGCAGTTACCGACTTGATGCGAATGAGCAGTTCTTC. Translating gives CASSYRLDANEQFF.

The rearrangement uses TRBV11-1 and TRBJ2-7; 8 bases are a match to TRBD1. V was clipped by 1 base and J by 4 bases; unmatched bases: 3. Per germline, CDR1 SGHAT and CDR2 FQDESV (reference sequence). This CDR3 contains 14 residues. The CDR3 loop reads CASSLEQGEYEQYF. As DNA, the CDR3 is TGTGCCAGCAGCTTAGAACAGGGGGAATACGAGCAGTACTTC.

This clone has just one count. The gene calls are TRBV7-8 and TRBJ1-1; TRBD1 is a possible D gene (5 bases). Trimming pared 5 bases from V and 0 bases from J, leaving 13 bases between. CDR1 and CDR2 from the germline V gene are SGHVS and FQNEAQ. This CDR3 is 15 amino acids long. CDR3 sequence: CASSAGLNMNTEAFF. The CDR3 DNA sequence: TGTGCCAGCAGCGCGGGACTGAACATGAACACTGAAGCTTTCTTT.

This clone is a singleton in its sample. The rearrangement joins TRBV6-5 to TRBJ2-7; the D gene is possibly TRBD2 (5 bases). The CDR3 runs to 13 residues. The germline V and J ends were trimmed by 0 bases and 7 bases, with 10 bases remaining between them. Germline loops: CDR1 MNHEY, CDR2 SVGAGI. CDR3 residues: CASSYSGDWEQYF. The CDR3 nucleotides read TGTGCCAGCAGTTACTCCGGGGATTGGGAGCAGTACTTC.

For this clone: Within the sample, other DNA sequences also encode this same CDR3. The chain has TRBV11-2 and TRBJ1-1; D is undetermined. The V gene's germline CDR1 is SGHAT and CDR2 FQNNGV. The V end was cut by 3 bases, the J end by 1 base, with 6 bases between. The CDR3 has 13 amino acids. The CDR3 sequence: CASSLSGNTEAFF. The CDR3 coding sequence is TGTGCCAGCAGCTTGTCAGGGAACACTGAAGCTTTCTTT.

This rearrangement joins TRBV6-5 to TRBJ2-5; 11 bases are a match to TRBD2. Trimming removed 4 bases from V and 2 bases from J; junction bases left unmatched: 6. This CDR3 is 16 amino acids long. Germline CDR1 is MNHEY and CDR2 is SVGAGI. The CDR3 bases are TGTGCCAGCAGTTCTTTAGCGGGAGGGAAGCAAGAGACCCAGTACTTC. The encoded protein is CASSSLAGGKQETQYF.